These 27 T cell receptor beta chains were all obtained from the same sample, sequenced in a study of CD8 T cells in ankylosing spondylitis. One entry per CDR3 protein results from TCRdb running MiXCR on the 5' RACE reads. The sample lists 35,000 to 50,000 distinct CDR3 sequences; 8% to 13% were seen once. Source material: blood, either unsorted or a sorted T cell fraction (not recorded which). These receptors all stem from a male donor with ankylosing spondylitis or in good health (not recorded which).

At least ten counts were recorded for this clonotype. The V and J genes are TRBV5-1 and TRBJ1-1; TRBD1 might be the D (5 bases). V was pared by 4 bases and J by 1 base, with 8 bases between. Germline V gene sequence: CDR1 SGHRS, CDR2 YFSETQ. CDR3 length: 13 residues. The CDR3 region is CASSEGTNTEAFF. CDR3 nucleotides: TGCGCCAGCAGCGAAGGGACGAACACTGAAGCTTTCTTT.

Points on this clonotype: This could be a read error, since a much larger clone is one nucleotide away. CDR3 loop: CTSSPYELNTEAFF. The CDR3 DNA sequence: TGCACCAGCAGCCCCTACGAATTGAACACTGAAGCTTTCTTT. The chain combines TRBV5-1 with TRBJ1-1; D is unresolved. CDR3 length: 14 amino acids. Germline V lookup: CDR1 SGHRS, CDR2 YFSETQ. The complete variable domain, with remaining parts taken from reference TRBV5-1 and TRBJ1-1, reads KAGVTQTPRYLIKTRGQQVTLSCSPISGHRSVSWYQQTPGQGLQFLFEYFSETQRNKGNFPGRFSGRQFSNSRSEMNVSTLELGDSALYLCTSSPYELNTEAFFGQGTRLTVV.

This chain connects TRBV7-2 to TRBJ1-2; TRBD1 matches 10 bases. V was pared by 7 bases and J by 8 bases, with 16 bases of the junction left unmatched. Looked up from germline, CDR1 is SGHTA and CDR2 is FQGNSA. CDR3 size: 16 residues. Here the CDR3 reads CASIPAPGTGVKGYTF. The CDR3 region has the DNA TGTGCCAGCATCCCTGCCCCTGGGACAGGGGTGAAAGGCTACACCTTC.

This clonotype occurred a few times. Relative to the germline gene, one junction end is altered; a read error may explain this. This sequence joins TRBV19 and TRBJ2-5, with TRBD1 matching over 7 bases. Germline assignment: CDR1 LNHDA and CDR2 SQIVND (reference sequence). The CDR3 is 15 residues long. The CDR3 loop reads CASSLEQGIQETQYF. The CDR3 nucleotides read TGTGCCAGTAGTCTAGAACAGGGGATCCAAGAGACCCAGTACTTC.

The sample holds a few counts of this clonotype. CDR3 region: CASSLRDRGNSEAFF. The CDR3 bases are TGTGCCAGCAGCTTAAGGGACAGGGGGAATAGTGAAGCTTTCTTT. The rearrangement links TRBV7-2 to TRBJ1-1, with 11 nucleotides matching TRBD1. This CDR3 is 15 amino acids long. Looked up from germline, CDR1 is SGHTA and CDR2 is FQGNSA. V lost 2 bases and J lost 7; bases outside the gene matches: 6.

In this sample, this clonotype turned up a few times. DNA for the CDR3: TGTGCCATCAGCCCGACAGGGGGTGTTGAGCAGCCCCAGCATTTT. Translated, it gives CAISPTGGVEQPQHF. The chain employs TRBV10-3 and TRBJ1-5; 9 bases line up with TRBD1. The ends lost 6 bases at V and 7 bases at J; junction bases unmatched: 10. The germline CDR1 and CDR2 sequences are ENHRY and SYGVKD. The CDR3 covers 15 residues.

Ten or more counts support this clonotype. The chain links TRBV12-3 or TRBV12-4 to TRBJ2-3, with D unclear. V was cut by 7 bases and J by 2 bases, with 16 bases left in between. This CDR3 spans 15 amino acids. The CDR3: CASTELGINTDTQYF. The CDR3 DNA reads TGTGCCAGCACTGAGCTAGGGATAAACACAGATACGCAGTATTTT.

This clonotype showed up many times. This sequence joins TRBV28 and TRBJ2-1; weak D call: TRBD2 (6 bases). Germline V gives CDR1 MDHEN, CDR2 SYDVKM. V lost 2 bases and J lost 8, with 16 bases in between. The CDR3 consists of 15 residues. This chain's CDR3 is CASSLQLAPEDEQFF. The DNA of the CDR3 is TGTGCCAGCAGTTTACAACTAGCACCCGAGGATGAGCAGTTCTTC.

This clonotype has a handful of counts. This chain connects TRBV4-2 to TRBJ2-7; the D gene is possibly TRBD1 (6 bases). From germline, CDR1 is LGHNA and CDR2 YNFKEQ. V was shortened by 0 bases and J by 3 bases, with 21 bases between the two germline ends. The CDR3 consists of 18 residues. CDR3 sequence (DNA): TGTGCCAGCAGCCAAGATTTAGGGGTACATTTACAGGGCTACGAGCAGTACTTC. Translated, it gives CASSQDLGVHLQGYEQYF.

The CDR3 coding sequence is TGCGCCAGCAGCTTAGGGCAAGAGACCCAGTACTTC. Translating gives CASSLGQETQYF. The V and J genes are TRBV5-1 and TRBJ2-5, with D uncertain. Germline CDR1 SGHRS, CDR2 YFSETQ. The CDR3 extends over 12 amino acids. V dropped 2 bases and J dropped 2 bases, with 4 bases sitting between them.

This clonotype has ten or more counts. CDR3 residues: CASRGVDNSPLHF. CDR3 nucleotides: TGTGCCAGTAGAGGAGTGGATAATTCACCCCTCCACTTT. This sequence joins TRBV3-1 and TRBJ1-6; D unclear. The length of the CDR3 is 13 residues. Trimming removed 9 bases at V and 5 bases at J, with 11 bases between. Looked up from germline, CDR1 is LGHDT and CDR2 is YNNKEL (reference sequence).

Ten or more counts support this clonotype. This chain links TRBV12-3 or TRBV12-4 with TRBJ2-1; 10 bases are shared with TRBD2. With 6 bases clipped from V and 0 bases from J, the junction kept 5 bases outside the gene matches. CDR3 length: 16 residues. CDR3 bases: TGTGCCAGCAGGCCTACTAGCGGGGACTCCTACAATGAGCAGTTCTTC. Amino acid sequence: CASRPTSGDSYNEQFF.

This clonotype has a handful of counts. V usage is TRBV20-1 and J usage is TRBJ2-5; 12 nucleotides agree with TRBD2. V lost 2 bases to trimming and J lost 1 base; unmatched junction nucleotides: 2. This CDR3 contains 15 residues. The germline V gene encodes CDR1 DFQATT and CDR2 SNEGSKA (reference sequence). The chain's CDR3 is CSARRTSGAQETQYF. The CDR3 DNA sequence: TGCAGTGCTAGAAGGACTAGCGGGGCCCAAGAGACCCAGTACTTC.

This sequence joins TRBV1 and TRBJ2-1. TRBV1 is annotated as a pseudogene. CDR3 length: 14 amino acids. For the CDR3, the DNA is TGCAGCGTTGTGCAAAGGGAAAATTTGAGTGAGCAGTTCTTC. Amino acids: CSVVQRENLSEQFF.

This clonotype appeared a few times. The V gene is TRBV29-1, the J gene TRBJ1-1; D is unclear. Germline-derived CDR1 and CDR2 are SQVTM and ANQGSEA. Trimming took 5 bases from V and 5 from J, leaving 18 bases between them. This CDR3 is built from 14 residues. This chain's CDR3 is CSVRVAQKGTEAFF. DNA of the CDR3: TGCAGCGTTAGGGTCGCACAGAAGGGTACTGAAGCTTTCTTT.

Regarding this clonotype: It may be a read error: a sequence one base away is much more abundant. The gene calls are TRBV30 and TRBJ1-2, with 8 bases aligning to TRBD1. The CDR3 runs 11 residues. CDR1 and CDR2 from the germline V gene are GTSNPN and SVGIG (reference sequence). CDR3 amino acids: CACHRGAGHTF. Here the CDR3 DNA reads TGTGCCTGCCACAGGGGGGCTGGCCACACCTTC.

Concerning this clonotype: A read error may be the cause here, since a much bigger clone is one base away. The chain employs TRBV4-2 and TRBJ2-5; 10 bases align to TRBD1. CDR3 size: 16 residues. Germline CDR1 and CDR2: LGHNA and YNFKEQ. This chain's CDR3 is CAISPTGTGVQETQYF. CDR3 in DNA: TGTGCCATCAGCCCGACCGGGACAGGGGTCCAAGAGACCCAGTACTTC.

This clonotype was seen repeatedly, ten times or more. The chain is built from TRBV12-3 or TRBV12-4 and TRBJ1-1; no reliable D call. The CDR3 sequence is 15 residues long. The V end lost 3 bases, the J end lost 1 base, and 12 bases lay between the germline ends. CDR3 protein: CASSFNGGRNTEAFF. The DNA of the CDR3 is TGTGCCAGCAGTTTCAATGGTGGGCGGAACACTGAAGCTTTCTTT.

This clonotype was counted ten times or more. The chain is built from TRBV5-1 and TRBJ1-1, with 11 nucleotides matching TRBD1. V lost 3 bases to trimming and J lost 3 bases; unmatched junction nucleotides: 1. Germline V CDR1 and CDR2: SGHRS, YFSETQ. The CDR3 is 14 residues long. The CDR3 reads CASSWTGGHTEAFF. The CDR3 bases are TGCGCCAGCAGCTGGACAGGGGGCCACACTGAAGCTTTCTTT.

V gene TRBV7-8 combines with J gene TRBJ1-5; possible D gene TRBD1, 6 bases. The germline V gene has CDR1 SGHVS and CDR2 FQNEAQ. Between the trimmed V and J ends, which lost 0 bases and 4 bases, there was a span of 13 bases. The length of the CDR3 is 16 residues. The CDR3 bases are TGTGCCAGCAGCTTAGCAGGCAGGGGATTAAATCAGCCCCAGCATTTT. It specifies CASSLAGRGLNQPQHF. Filled out from reference TRBV7-8 and TRBJ1-5, the complete variable domain reads GAGVSQSPRYKVAKRGQDVALRCDPISGHVSLFWYQQALGQGPEFLTYFQNEAQLDKSGLPSDRFFAERPEGSVSTLKIQRTQQEDSAVYLCASSLAGRGLNQPQHFGDGTRLSIL.

In regard to this clonotype: One base away lies a much larger clone, so this may be a sequencing read error. This chain uses TRBV10-3 with TRBJ2-5; 7 bases match TRBD1. The CDR3 is 12 residues long. Germline values: CDR1 ENHRY, CDR2 SYGVKD. CDR3 sequence (DNA): TGTACCATCAGTAAGACAGGGCAGACCCAGTACTTC. Its translation is CTISKTGQTQYF.

This clonotype occurred a few times. The J gene is TRBJ2-1, the V gene TRBV6-2 or TRBV6-3, with a possible D match to TRBD2 (5 bases). Trimming removed 6 bases from V and 12 bases from J, with 21 bases in between. The CDR3 spans 14 residues. Germline values: CDR1 MNHEY, CDR2 SVGEGT. This CDR3 reads CASRSAPSSNRQFF. CDR3 bases: TGTGCCAGCAGATCCGCCCCTTCTAGCAACAGGCAGTTCTTC.

This clonotype came up a few times. CDR3 DNA: TGTGCCAGCAGCCAAGTCACCAGGGGGCGAGGCGAGCAGTACTTC. Encoded protein: CASSQVTRGRGEQYF. The chain employs TRBV4-2 and TRBJ2-7; 8 bases are shared with TRBD1. From germline, CDR1 is LGHNA and CDR2 YNFKEQ. CDR3 length: 15 residues. V shed 1 base, J shed 6 bases, and the junction held 8 bases outside the gene matches.

The table lists this clonotype with a few counts. The chain has TRBV3-1 and TRBJ2-1; 11 positions agree with TRBD2. Germline CDR1 and CDR2: LGHDT and YNNKEL (reference sequence). The ends lost 7 bases at V and 3 bases at J; junction bases unmatched: 2. The length of the CDR3 is 14 residues. CDR3 nucleotide sequence: TGTGCCAGCACCGGGACTAGCGGCTACAATGAGCAGTTCTTC. The encoded protein is CASTGTSGYNEQFF.

This clonotype was counted at least ten times. This chain links TRBV12-3 or TRBV12-4 with TRBJ1-2; D gene uncertain. Trimming cost V 5 bases and J 6 bases, with 13 bases left between them. This CDR3 comprises 13 residues. CDR3 amino acids: CASSPLGAHGYTF. The DNA of the CDR3 is TGTGCCAGCAGTCCCCTCGGAGCTCATGGCTACACCTTC.

This clonotype was counted many times. V usage is TRBV20-1 and J usage is TRBJ1-5, with a weak D call TRBD1 (5 bases). The CDR3 has 16 amino acids. Germline V gives CDR1 DFQATT, CDR2 SNEGSKA (reference sequence). V was clipped by 1 base and J by 4 bases, with 17 bases between them. In DNA form, the CDR3 reads TGCAGTGCTAGAGGAAGGAGGGTGGGACTAAATCAGCCCCAGCATTTT. Its translation is CSARGRRVGLNQPQHF.

This clonotype qualifies as medium-sized (0.01 to 0.1%). J is TRBJ2-2 and V is TRBV7-9; no reliable D call. Looked up from germline, CDR1 is SEHNR and CDR2 is FQNEAQ (reference sequence). The CDR3 runs to 13 residues. The ends were cut back, 3 bases at V and 3 bases at J, with 5 bases in the middle. The CDR3 sequence: CASSLGYTGELFF. The CDR3 region has the DNA TGTGCCAGCAGCTTGGGATACACCGGGGAGCTGTTTTTT.